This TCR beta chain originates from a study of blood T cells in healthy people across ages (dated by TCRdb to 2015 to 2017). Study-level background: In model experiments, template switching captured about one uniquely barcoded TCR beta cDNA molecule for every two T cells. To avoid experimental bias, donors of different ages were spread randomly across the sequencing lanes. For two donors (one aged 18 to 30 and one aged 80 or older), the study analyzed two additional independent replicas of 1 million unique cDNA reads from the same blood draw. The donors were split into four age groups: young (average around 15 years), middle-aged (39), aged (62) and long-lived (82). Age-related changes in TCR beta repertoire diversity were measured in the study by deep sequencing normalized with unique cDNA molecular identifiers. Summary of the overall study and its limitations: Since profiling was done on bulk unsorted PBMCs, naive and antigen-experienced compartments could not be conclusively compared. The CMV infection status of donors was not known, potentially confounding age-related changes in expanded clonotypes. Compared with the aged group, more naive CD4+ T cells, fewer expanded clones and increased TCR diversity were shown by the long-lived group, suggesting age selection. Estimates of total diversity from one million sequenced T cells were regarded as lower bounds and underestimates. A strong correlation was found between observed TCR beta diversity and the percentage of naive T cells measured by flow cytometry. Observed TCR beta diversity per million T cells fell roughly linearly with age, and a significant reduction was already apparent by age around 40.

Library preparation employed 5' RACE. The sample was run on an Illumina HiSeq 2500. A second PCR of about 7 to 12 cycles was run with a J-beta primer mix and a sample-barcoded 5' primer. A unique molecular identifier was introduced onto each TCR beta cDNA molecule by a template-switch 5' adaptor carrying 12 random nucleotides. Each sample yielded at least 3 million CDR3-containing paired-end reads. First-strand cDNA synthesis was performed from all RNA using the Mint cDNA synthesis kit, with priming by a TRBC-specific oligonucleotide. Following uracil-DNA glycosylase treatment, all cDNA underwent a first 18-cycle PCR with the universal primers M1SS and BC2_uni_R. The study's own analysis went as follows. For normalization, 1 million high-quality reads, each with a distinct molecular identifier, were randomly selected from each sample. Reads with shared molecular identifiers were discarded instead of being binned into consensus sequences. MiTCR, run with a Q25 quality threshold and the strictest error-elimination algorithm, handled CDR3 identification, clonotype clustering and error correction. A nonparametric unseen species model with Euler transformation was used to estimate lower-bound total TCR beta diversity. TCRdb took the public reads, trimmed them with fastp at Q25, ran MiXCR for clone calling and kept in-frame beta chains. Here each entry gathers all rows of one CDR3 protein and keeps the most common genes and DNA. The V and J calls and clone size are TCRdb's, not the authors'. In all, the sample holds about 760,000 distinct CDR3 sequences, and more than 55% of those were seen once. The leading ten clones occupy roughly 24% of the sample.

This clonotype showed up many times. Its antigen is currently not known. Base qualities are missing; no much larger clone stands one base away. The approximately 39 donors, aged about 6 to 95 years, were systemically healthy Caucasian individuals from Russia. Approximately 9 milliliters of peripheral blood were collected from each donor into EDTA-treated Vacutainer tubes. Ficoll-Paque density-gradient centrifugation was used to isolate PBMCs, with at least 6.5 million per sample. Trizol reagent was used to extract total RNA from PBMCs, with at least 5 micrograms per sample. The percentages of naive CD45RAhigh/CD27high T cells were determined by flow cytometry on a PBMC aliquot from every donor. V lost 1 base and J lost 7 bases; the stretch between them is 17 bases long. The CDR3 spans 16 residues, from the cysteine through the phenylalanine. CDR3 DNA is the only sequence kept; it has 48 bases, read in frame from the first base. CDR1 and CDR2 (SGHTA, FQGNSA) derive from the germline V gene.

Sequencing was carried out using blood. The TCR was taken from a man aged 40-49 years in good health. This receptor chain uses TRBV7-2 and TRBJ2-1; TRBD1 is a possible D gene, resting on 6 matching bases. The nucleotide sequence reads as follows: TGTGCCAGCAGCTTAGGAGGGGGTGCCCGGGTTAATGAGCAGTTCTTC. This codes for CASSLGGGARVNEQFF. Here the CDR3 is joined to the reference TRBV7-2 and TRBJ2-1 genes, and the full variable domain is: GAGVSQSPSNKVTEKGKDVELRCDPISGHTALYWYRQSLGQGLEFLIYFQGNSAPDKSGLPSDRFSAERTGGSVSTLTIQRTQQEDSAVYLCASSLGGGARVNEQFFGPGTRLTVL.